Described below is a single TCR beta chain sequence and its context. This clonotype has ten or more counts. The antigen it recognizes is unknown. No qualities accompany the bases; no much larger clone lies one base away. These data are taken from a study of T cells in Graves' hyperthyroidism and ophthalmopathy (dated by TCRdb to about 2019). For context, the study as a whole: Peripheral blood was sampled at the time of initial diagnosis, prior to any treatment. TCR V-J signatures able to tell the groups apart were searched for in a discovery cohort of more than 90 patients, of whom 40 to 45 had Graves' ophthalmopathy and about 55 had stable Graves' hyperthyroidism. Prospective prediction of ophthalmopathy was tested in an independent validation cohort of 18 to 20 hyperthyroidism patients and 15 to 17 patients who later progressed to ophthalmopathy. The 95 to 100 discovery patients were randomly divided into training and test sets at a 7:3 ratio. The study also compared thyroid tissue and blood T-cell repertoires from more than 5 Graves' hyperthyroidism patients. After sampling, hyperthyroidism patients received methimazole starting at 30 mg daily, and ophthalmopathy patients received high-dose intravenous methylprednisolone. TCR Vbeta CDR3 sequencing of approximately 140 peripheral blood samples (over 40 ophthalmopathy, under 80 hyperthyroidism and around 17 progressor patients) is reported in the paper. General findings and caveats noted by the study authors: In cross-validation, a model built on a 13 V-J signature told ophthalmopathy apart from stable hyperthyroidism with approximately 90% sensitivity and roughly 81% specificity, and in testing the same model reached 80%/75%. No statistical method was used to set the sample size in advance, and investigators knew the group allocation. In validation, the model predicted progression to ophthalmopathy with approximately 69% sensitivity and less than 80% specificity, a median of 6.5 months before onset. Most expanded thyroid clonotypes (frequency above 0.001) were also detected in blood, a finding suggesting that blood repertoires may reflect thyroid immune responses.

Its CDR3 holds 13 amino acids, cysteine through phenylalanine. Of all the DNA, just the CDR3 is kept, 39 bases in frame from base 1. CDR1 DFQATT and CDR2 SNEGSKA are derived from the germline V gene (reference sequence). V is clipped by 2 bases and J by 0 bases, and the sequence between their germline boundaries is 8 bases long. The TCR beta CDR3 regions were amplified from the RNA transcripts. A first-round RT-PCR of the TCR CDR3 used the HTBI primer set with the Qiagen OneStep RT-PCR kit. The libraries were constructed in a second round of multiplex PCR and then size-selected and purified. The libraries were sequenced on an Illumina HiSeq2000 using paired-end 100 bp reads. Concerning the study's data processing: SOAPnuke was used to process the raw data, with reads discarded if the reads contained adapters or uncalled bases, had a mean Phred below 15, or lacked an exact constant-primer or identifier match. COPE v1.2.5 was used to merge high-quality paired reads, and clonotypes were defined as unique nucleotide sequences. MiTCR v1.1 was used to align the clonotypes against IMGT TRBV, TRBD and TRBJ reference segments. Analysis was restricted to V-J combinations with a frequency above 0.0001, which covered over 98% of repertoires. A TCS score was defined as the ratio of F50 (clonal expansion) to E x V (chaos), with BLOSUM62-based TCRdist applied between CDR3 peptides within each V-J. Welch's t-statistics and random forest reduced roughly 530 V-J features to 10 to 15, which were used in a naive Bayes classifier (R e1071). Thyroid-blood repertoire similarity was quantified with the Morisita-Horn index. Starting from the raw public reads, TCRdb applied fastp trimming at Q25, assembled clones with MiXCR and retained in-frame beta chains. Rows with one shared CDR3 protein collapse into an entry with the most common genes and DNA. TCRdb, not the original authors, processed these V and J calls. In all, the sample holds more than 100,000 distinct CDR3 sequences, and over 45% of those were seen once. The ten most abundant clones make up approximately 30% of the sample.

Graves' hyperthyroidism was defined as stable when no progression to ophthalmopathy occurred over 18 months of follow-up. Hyperthyroidism patients were newly diagnosed, had a disease duration of under 2 months, and were aged 18 to 65 years. The study excluded patients with uncontrolled infections, other autoimmune diseases, pregnancy or lactation. Diagnoses were established on the basis of clinical symptoms, serum thyroxine and TRAb, thyroid ultrasound, and orbital computed tomography. PBMCs were separated from roughly 9.3 ml of fresh peripheral blood using Ficoll-Paque density gradient centrifugation. Total RNA was extracted using Trizol reagent, and RNA quality was assessed on an Agilent 2100 Bioanalyzer.

The source of this sequence is a man aged 35 to 55 with Graves' hyperthyroidism. What was sequenced was blood. Recombination linked TRBV20-1 to TRBJ2-7; no D gene call is confident. The CDR3 protein is CSARYHDSYEQYF. The nucleotides are TGCAGTGCTAGATACCATGACTCCTACGAGCAGTACTTC.